The clone carrying this T cell receptor beta chain was counted once. This specimen comes from a study of blood T cell repertoires in COVID-19. Overall study context: Sites across the United States, Italy and Spain contributed samples from acute and convalescent COVID-19. Sources were T cells, B-cell-depleted T cells, or PBMCs; the material itself was cDNA or gDNA.

The repertoire was sequenced with immunoSEQ multiplex PCR; TCRdb's copy has only in-frame clones and lacks some. The sample lists approximately 210,000 clones; approximately 90% were seen once. The TCR sequence derives from a man between 25 and 39 years old with acute or convalescent COVID-19. Sequenced input: peripheral blood.

The CDR3 DNA sequence: TGTGCCAGCAGTGGGACACAGGGGGGTGGCTACACCTTC. As protein: CASSGTQGGGYTF. The chain has TRBV2 and TRBJ1-2; 8 bases agree with TRBD1. The length of the CDR3 is 13 residues. The ends lost 4 bases at V and 7 bases at J; junction bases unmatched: 5. Germline loops: CDR1 SNHLY, CDR2 FYNNEI.